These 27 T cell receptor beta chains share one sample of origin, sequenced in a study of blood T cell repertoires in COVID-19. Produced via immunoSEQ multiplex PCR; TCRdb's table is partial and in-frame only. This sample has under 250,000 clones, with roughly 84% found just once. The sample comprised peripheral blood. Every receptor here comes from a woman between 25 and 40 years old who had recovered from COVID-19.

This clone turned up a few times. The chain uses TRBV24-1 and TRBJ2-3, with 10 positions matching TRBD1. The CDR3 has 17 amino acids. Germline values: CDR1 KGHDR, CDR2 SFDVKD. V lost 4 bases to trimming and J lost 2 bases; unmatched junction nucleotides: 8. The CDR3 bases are TGTGCCACCAGTGACCCAGGGACAGGGGTCTACACAGATACGCAGTATTTT. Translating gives CATSDPGTGVYTDTQYF.

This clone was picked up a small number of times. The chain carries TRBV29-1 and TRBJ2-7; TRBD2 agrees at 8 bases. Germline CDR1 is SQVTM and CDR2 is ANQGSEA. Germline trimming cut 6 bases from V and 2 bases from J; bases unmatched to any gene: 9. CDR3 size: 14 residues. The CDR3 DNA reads TGCAGCGTAATCGGGGAGACTAGCGCCTACGAGCAGTACTTC. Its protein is CSVIGETSAYEQYF.

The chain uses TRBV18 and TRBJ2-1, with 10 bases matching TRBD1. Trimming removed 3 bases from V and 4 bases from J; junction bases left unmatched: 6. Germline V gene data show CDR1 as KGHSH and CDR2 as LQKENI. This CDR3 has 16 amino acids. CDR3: CASSPTVDRGYNEQFF. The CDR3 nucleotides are TGTGCCAGCTCACCCACGGTGGACAGGGGGTACAATGAGCAGTTCTTC.

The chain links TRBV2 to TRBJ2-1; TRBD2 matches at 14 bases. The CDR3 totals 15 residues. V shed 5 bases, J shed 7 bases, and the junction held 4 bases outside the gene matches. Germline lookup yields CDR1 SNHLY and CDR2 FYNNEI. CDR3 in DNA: TGTGCCAGCAGTCGACTAGCGGGAGGGCTAAATGAGCAGTTCTTC. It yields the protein CASSRLAGGLNEQFF.

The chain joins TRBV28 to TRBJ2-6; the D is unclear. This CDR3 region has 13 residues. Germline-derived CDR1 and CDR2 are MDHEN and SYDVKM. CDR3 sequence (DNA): TGTGCTAGTACAGACTCTGGGGCCAACGTCCTGACTTTC. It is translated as CASTDSGANVLTF.

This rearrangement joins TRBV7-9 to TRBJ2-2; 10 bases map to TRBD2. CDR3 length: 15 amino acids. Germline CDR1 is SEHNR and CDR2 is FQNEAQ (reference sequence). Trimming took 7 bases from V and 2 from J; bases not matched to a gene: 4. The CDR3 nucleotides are TGTGCCAGCACCCGGACTAGCGGTAACACCGGGGAGCTGTTTTTT. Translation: CASTRTSGNTGELFF.

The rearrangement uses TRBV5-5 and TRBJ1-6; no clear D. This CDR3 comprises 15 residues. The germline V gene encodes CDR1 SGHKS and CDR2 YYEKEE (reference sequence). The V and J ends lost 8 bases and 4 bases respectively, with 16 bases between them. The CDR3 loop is CASAFASGYNSPLHF. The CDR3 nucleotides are TGTGCCAGTGCCTTCGCATCCGGGTATAATTCACCCCTCCACTTT.

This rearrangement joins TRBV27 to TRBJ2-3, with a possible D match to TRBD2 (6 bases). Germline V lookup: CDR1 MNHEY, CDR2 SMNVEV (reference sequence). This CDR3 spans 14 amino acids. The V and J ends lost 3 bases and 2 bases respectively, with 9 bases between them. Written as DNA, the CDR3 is TGTGCCAGCAGTTTGGGACTCTTCACAGATACGCAGTATTTT. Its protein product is CASSLGLFTDTQYF.

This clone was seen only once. The CDR3 is CASSPGLAVETQYF. Written as DNA, the CDR3 is TGTGCCAGCAGCCCCGGACTAGCGGTAGAGACCCAGTACTTC. The chain employs TRBV7-2 and TRBJ2-5, with 10 nucleotides matching TRBD2. The J segment lost 4 bases and the V segment lost 5 bases, leaving 4 bases of the junction unmatched. The CDR3 spans 14 residues. Germline lookup yields CDR1 SGHTA and CDR2 FQGNSA. The full variable domain, completed using reference TRBV7-2 and TRBJ2-5, is GAGVSQSPSNKVTEKGKDVELRCDPISGHTALYWYRQSLGQGLEFLIYFQGNSAPDKSGLPSDRFSAERTGGSVSTLTIQRTQQEDSAVYLCASSPGLAVETQYFGPGTRLLVL.

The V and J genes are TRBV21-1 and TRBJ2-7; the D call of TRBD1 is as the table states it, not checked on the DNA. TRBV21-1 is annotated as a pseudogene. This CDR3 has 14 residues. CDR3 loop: CASSKGPGDYEQYF. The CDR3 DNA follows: TGTGCCAGCAGCAAGGGGCCAGGGGACTACGAGCAGTACTTC.

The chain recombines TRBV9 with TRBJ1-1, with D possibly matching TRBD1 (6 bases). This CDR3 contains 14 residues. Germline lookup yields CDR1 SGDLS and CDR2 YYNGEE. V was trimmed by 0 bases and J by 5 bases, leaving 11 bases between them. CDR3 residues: CASSVEGEGTEAFF. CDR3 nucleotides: TGTGCCAGCAGCGTAGAGGGGGAGGGGACTGAAGCTTTCTTT.

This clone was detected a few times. CDR3 coding DNA: TGTGCCAGCAGCCCGGGACAGACGAACACTGAAGCTTTCTTT. Its translation: CASSPGQTNTEAFF. The chain links TRBV28 to TRBJ1-1; 7 bases map to TRBD1. The germline gives CDR1 MDHEN, CDR2 SYDVKM. This CDR3 is built from 14 residues. The V segment lost 6 bases and the J segment 1 base; nucleotides outside the gene matches: 5.

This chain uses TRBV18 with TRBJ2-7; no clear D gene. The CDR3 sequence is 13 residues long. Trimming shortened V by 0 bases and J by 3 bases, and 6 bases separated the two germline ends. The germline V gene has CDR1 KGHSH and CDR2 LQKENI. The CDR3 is CASSPPEVYEQYF. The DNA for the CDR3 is TGTGCCAGCTCACCACCTGAGGTCTACGAGCAGTACTTC.

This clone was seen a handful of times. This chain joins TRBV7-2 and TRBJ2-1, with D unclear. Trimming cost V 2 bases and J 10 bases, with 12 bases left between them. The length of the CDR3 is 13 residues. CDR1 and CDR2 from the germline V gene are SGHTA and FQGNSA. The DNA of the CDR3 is TGTGCCAGCAGCTTATTTGAGACGGAGGAGCAGTTCTTC. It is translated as CASSLFETEEQFF.

CDR3 in amino acids: CASSSEGGVVNEQFF. CDR3 DNA: TGTGCCAGCAGCTCCGAAGGGGGAGTGGTCAATGAGCAGTTCTTC. The J gene is TRBJ2-1, the V gene TRBV7-3; D perhaps matches TRBD1 (6 bases). Germline V gives CDR1 SGHTA, CDR2 FQGTGA. The length of the CDR3 is 15 residues. Trimming took 4 bases from V and 6 from J, leaving 16 bases between them.

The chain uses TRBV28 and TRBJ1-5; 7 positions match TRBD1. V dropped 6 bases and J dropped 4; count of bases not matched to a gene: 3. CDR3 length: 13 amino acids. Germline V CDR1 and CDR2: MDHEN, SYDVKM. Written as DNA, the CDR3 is TGTGCCAGCAGGACAGGGTTTAATCAGCCCCAGCATTTT. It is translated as CASRTGFNQPQHF.

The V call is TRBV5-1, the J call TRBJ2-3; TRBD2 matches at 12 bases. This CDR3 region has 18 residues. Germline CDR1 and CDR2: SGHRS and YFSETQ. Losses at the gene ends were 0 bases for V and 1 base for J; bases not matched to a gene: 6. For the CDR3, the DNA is TGCGCCAGCAGCTTGGTCCTAGCGGGAGGGATCGGCACAGATACGCAGTATTTT. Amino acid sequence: CASSLVLAGGIGTDTQYF.

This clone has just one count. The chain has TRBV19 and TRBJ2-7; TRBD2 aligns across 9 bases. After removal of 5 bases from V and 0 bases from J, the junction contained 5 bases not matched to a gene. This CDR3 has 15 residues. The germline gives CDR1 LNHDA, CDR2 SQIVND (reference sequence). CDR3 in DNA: TGTGCCAGTAGTTATAGCGGGAGTCTCTCCTACGAGCAGTACTTC. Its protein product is CASSYSGSLSYEQYF.

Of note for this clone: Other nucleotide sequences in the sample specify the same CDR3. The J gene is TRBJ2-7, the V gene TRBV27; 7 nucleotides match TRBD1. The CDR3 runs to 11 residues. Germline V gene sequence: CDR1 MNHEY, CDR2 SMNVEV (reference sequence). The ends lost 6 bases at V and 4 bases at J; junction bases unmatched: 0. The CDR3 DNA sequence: TGTGCCAGCAGACAGGGGTACGAGCAGTACTTC. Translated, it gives CASRQGYEQYF.

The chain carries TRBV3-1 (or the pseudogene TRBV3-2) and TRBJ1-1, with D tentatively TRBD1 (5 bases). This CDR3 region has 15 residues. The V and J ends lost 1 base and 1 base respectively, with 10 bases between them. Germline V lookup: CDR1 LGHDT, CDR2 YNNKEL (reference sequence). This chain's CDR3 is CASSQVGQGNTEAFF. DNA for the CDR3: TGTGCCAGCAGCCAAGTGGGGCAGGGGAACACTGAAGCTTTCTTT.

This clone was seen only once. CDR3 in DNA: TGTGCCAGCAGCCCCACAGGGGGAGGCACAGATACGCAGTATTTT. Residues: CASSPTGGGTDTQYF. This sequence joins TRBV28 and TRBJ2-3; 8 nucleotides align to TRBD1. J was trimmed by 1 base and V by 6 bases; bases with no gene match: 6. The germline gives CDR1 MDHEN, CDR2 SYDVKM. This CDR3 has 15 residues.

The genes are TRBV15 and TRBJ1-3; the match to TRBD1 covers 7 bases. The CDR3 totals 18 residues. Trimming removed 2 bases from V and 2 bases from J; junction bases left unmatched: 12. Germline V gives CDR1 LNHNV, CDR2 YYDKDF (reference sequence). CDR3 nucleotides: TGTGCCACCAGCAGATACCGAGAAGGACAGGTGCCTGGAAACACCATATATTTT. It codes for CATSRYREGQVPGNTIYF. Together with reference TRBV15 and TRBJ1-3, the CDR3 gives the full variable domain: DAMVIQNPRYQVTQFGKPVTLSCSQTLNHNVMYWYQQKSSQAPKLLFHYYDKDFNNEADTPDNFQSRRPNTSFCFLDIRSPGLGDTAMYLCATSRYREGQVPGNTIYFGEGSWLTVV.

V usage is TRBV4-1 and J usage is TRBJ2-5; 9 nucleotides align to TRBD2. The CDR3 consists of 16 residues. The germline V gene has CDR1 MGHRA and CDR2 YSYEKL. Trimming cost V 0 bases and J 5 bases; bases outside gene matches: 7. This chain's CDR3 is CASSQDSGREVETQYF. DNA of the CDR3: TGCGCCAGCAGCCAAGATAGCGGGAGAGAGGTTGAGACCCAGTACTTC.

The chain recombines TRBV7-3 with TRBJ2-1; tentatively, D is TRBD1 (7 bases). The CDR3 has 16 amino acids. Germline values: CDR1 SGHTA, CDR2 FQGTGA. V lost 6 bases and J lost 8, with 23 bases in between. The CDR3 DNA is TGTGCCAGCAGGTCGCAGGGGGGACAGATCGGATATGAGCAGTTCTTC. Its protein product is CASRSQGGQIGYEQFF.

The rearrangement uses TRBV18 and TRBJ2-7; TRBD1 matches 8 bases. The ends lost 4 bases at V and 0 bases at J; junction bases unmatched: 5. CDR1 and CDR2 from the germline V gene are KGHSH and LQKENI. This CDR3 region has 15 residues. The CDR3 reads CASSQTTGASYEQYF. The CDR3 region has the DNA TGTGCCAGCTCACAAACGACAGGGGCCTCCTACGAGCAGTACTTC.

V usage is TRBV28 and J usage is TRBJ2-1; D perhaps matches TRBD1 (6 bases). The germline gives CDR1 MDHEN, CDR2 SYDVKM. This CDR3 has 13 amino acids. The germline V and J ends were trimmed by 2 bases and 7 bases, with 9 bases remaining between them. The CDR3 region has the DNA TGTGCCAGCAGTTTAGGCAGGGGAAATGAGCAGTTCTTC. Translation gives CASSLGRGNEQFF.

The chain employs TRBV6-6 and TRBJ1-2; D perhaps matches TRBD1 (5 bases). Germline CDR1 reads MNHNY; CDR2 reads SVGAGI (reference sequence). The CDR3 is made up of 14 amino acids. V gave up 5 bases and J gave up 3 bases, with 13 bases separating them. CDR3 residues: CASSRGGLDYGYTF. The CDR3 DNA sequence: TGTGCCAGCAGTCGGGGGGGTTTGGACTATGGCTACACCTTC.